The T cell receptor (beta chain) under discussion was sequenced for a study of shared clonotypes between healthy human individuals. Whole-study context: Plates per donor: three CD4 naive, three CD4 memory, two CD8 naive, one CD8 memory.

CDR3 length: 15 amino acids. Trimming left V 2 bases short and J 6 bases short, with 14 bases between. From germline, CDR1 is MGHRA and CDR2 YSYEKL. It was across several immunoSEQ plates that each subset's genomic DNA was evenly split. In the source study's methods: In the immunoSEQ data, sequences were junction-only and lacked quality scores, so filtering differed. Assay: immunoSEQ multiplex PCR; the TCRdb copy retains only in-frame clones and omits some. V and J calls and clone size are copied from that table; D and trimming were computed from the DNA. The table lists approximately 2.4 million clones, approximately 96% of them singletons, with approximately 0.13% in the top ten.

The sample consisted of naive CD4+ T cells sorted from blood. Specified subset: CD45RA+ positively selected. J is TRBJ2-1 and V is TRBV4-1; perhaps D is TRBD1 or TRBD2 (7 bases each). This TCR was recovered from a man between 18 and 35 years old in good health. The CDR3 DNA sequence: TGCGCCAGCAGCCAATGGGCAGGGGGGGTCAATGAGCAGTTCTTC. Protein: CASSQWAGGVNEQFF.